The clone carrying this T cell receptor beta chain was observed a handful of times. Its antigen remains unknown. Every bit of the isolated RNA underwent reverse transcription, so sequencing read expressed TCRB transcripts. Data came from immunoSEQ multiplex PCR; TCRdb stores just in-frame clones and leaves some out. This sample has 500,000 to 800,000 clones, with roughly an eighth found just once. This specimen belongs to a study of beta chain features in type 1 diabetes. The CDR3 extends over 14 amino acids. Trimming cost V 4 bases and J 8 bases, with 17 bases left between them. Germline V gene lookup returns CDR1 MNHNS and CDR2 SASEGT. The study, taken as a whole, reports: In every one of the four CD4+ subsets, TCRB CDR3s were moderately but significantly shorter in Type 1 diabetes patients. The VDJ junctions of type 1 diabetes patients carried fewer insertions and more deletions.

The J gene is TRBJ1-2, the V gene TRBV6-1; D may be TRBD1 (5 bases). Specimen: naive CD4+ T cells from blood. The TCR originated in a man aged 30-40 years with type 1 diabetes. The CDR3 DNA follows: TGTGCCAGCAGTGGAGGGACCAGGCGCAGGGGCTACACCTTC. Protein sequence: CASSGGTRRRGYTF.